Below, one T cell receptor beta chain is given with its context. The data derive from a study of blood T cell repertoires in COVID-19. Study details: Donors in the United States, Italy and Spain gave samples during acute or convalescent COVID-19. From T cells, B-cell-depleted T cells, or PBMCs came the material, which was cDNA or gDNA.

In the study's own analysis: Reference gene primer amplification in the assay estimated nucleated cell counts. Here immunoSEQ multiplex PCR was the method, and the copy in TCRdb shows in-frame clones only, minus some. The V and J calls and clone size were taken over from that table, and D and trimming were inferred from the DNA. The sample includes 250,000 to 300,000 clones, approximately 85% of them seen just once. This CDR3 has 15 amino acids. CDR1 is LNHNV, CDR2 YYDKDF, per germline (reference sequence). V lost 0 bases and J 5 bases, leaving 11 bases between the germline ends. The chain couples TRBV15 to TRBJ2-1; D gene unclear. This clonotype was sampled from a man in his fifties or sixties with active or convalescent COVID-19. The sequenced sample was peripheral blood. DNA for the CDR3: TGTGCCACCAGCAGAGACCCGTCGTTTGACAATGAGCAGTTCTTC. This gives the protein CATSRDPSFDNEQFF.